This T cell receptor beta chain was found in a study of blood T cell repertoires in COVID-19. In the study overall: From the United States, Italy and Spain came samples of acute and convalescent COVID-19. T cells, B-cell-depleted T cells, or PBMCs provided the cDNA or gDNA that served as material.

As handled by the study authors: Counts of nucleated cells, estimated from reference gene primer amplification, were obtained. Using immunoSEQ multiplex PCR, the repertoire was profiled, and TCRdb retains in-frame clones only, with some absent. Clone size and V and J calls were adopted from that table, with D and trimming inferred from the DNA. This sample has over 150,000 clones, with roughly 86% found just once. The CDR3 totals 14 residues. The V end lost 0 bases, the J end lost 4 bases, and 8 bases lay between the germline ends. Germline V lookup: CDR1 SGDLS, CDR2 YYNGEE. The specimen was peripheral blood. This sequence originates from a man in his forties with active or convalescent COVID-19. The chain recombines TRBV9 with TRBJ1-3; no definite D call. The CDR3 sequence: CASSVGSAGNTIYF. The CDR3 DNA follows: TGTGCCAGCAGCGTAGGTTCAGCGGGAAACACCATATATTTT. Full variable domain (missing parts from reference TRBV9 and TRBJ1-3): DSGVTQTPKHLITATGQRVTLRCSPRSGDLSVYWYQQSLDQGLQFLIQYYNGEERAKGNILERFSAQQFPDLHSELNLSSLELGDSALYFCASSVGSAGNTIYFGEGSWLTVV.